This entry lists 19 T cell receptor beta chains sequenced from one sample in a study of regulatory T cells in long-lasting Graves disease. Time point specified: newly diagnosed GD, antithyroid drugs for less than 3 months. From PBMCs, RNA was extracted and then used to make the TCR library. Building of the TCR beta libraries involved iRepertoire HTBI primers and Arm-PCR of CDR3 regions. TCRdb recomputed calls from the multiplex PCR reads with MiXCR, one row per CDR3 protein. This table holds 400,000 to 500,000 distinct CDR3 sequences, more than 13% found once. This sample also belongs to another study, concerning T cells in Graves' hyperthyroidism and ophthalmopathy.

The specimen was peripheral blood mononuclear cells (PBMCs), collected at new diagnosis, from a patient treated with antithyroid drugs. The receptor set was obtained from a woman aged 25 to 39 with Graves disease.

This clonotype was counted at least ten times. The chain employs TRBV7-3 and TRBJ1-1; no clear D gene. The germline V gene has CDR1 SGHTA and CDR2 FQGTGA. This CDR3 comprises 15 residues. Trimming pared 0 bases from V and 1 base from J, leaving 9 bases between. CDR3 nucleotides: TGTGCCAGCAGCTTAACAGCACGGTCGAACACTGAAGCTTTCTTT. Translating it yields CASSLTARSNTEAFF.

This rearrangement joins TRBV29-1 to TRBJ2-7, with unresolved D. The CDR3 extends over 14 amino acids. Trimming cost V 7 bases and J 0 bases, with 16 bases left between them. CDR1 is SQVTM, CDR2 ANQGSEA, per germline. The CDR3 DNA sequence: TGCAGCGCTAAATTCGGAATCAGCTCCTACGAGCAGTACTTC. Protein product: CSAKFGISSYEQYF.

This clonotype was detected once. This may be a read error: a much more frequent sequence differs by one nucleotide. This chain links TRBV12-3 or TRBV12-4 with TRBJ2-5; the D gene is possibly TRBD2 (5 bases). The DNA end is a closer match to TRBJ2-1, so the J assignment may be wrong. This CDR3 is 14 amino acids long. CDR3: CASRIGGSSYEQFF. In DNA, the CDR3 is TGTGCCAGCAGAATCGGTGGGAGCTCCTACGAGCAGTTCTTC.

The genes are TRBV12-3 or TRBV12-4 and TRBJ1-2; no clear D gene. This CDR3 is built from 11 residues. Trimming shortened V by 1 base and J by 11 bases, and 8 bases separated the two germline ends. In DNA form, the CDR3 reads TGTGCCAGCAGTTTAGGGGGTCTTTACACCTTC. Its protein product is CASSLGGLYTF.

As regards this clonotype: A much larger clone differs from this one at a single base, so this may be a read error. The chain employs TRBV28 and TRBJ2-3; D is possibly TRBD1 (6 bases). The J call is doubtful: the DNA matches TRBJ2-7 better. CDR1 is MDHEN and CDR2 is SYDVKM in the germline V gene. The CDR3 runs 14 residues. CDR3 sequence reads: CASSLHSRDNEQYF. The CDR3 coding sequence is TGTGCCAGCAGTTTACACTCCCGGGACAATGAGCAGTACTTC.

In this sample, this clonotype turned up a few times. The chain has TRBV18 and TRBJ1-1, with D unclear. V was cut by 0 bases and J by 2 bases, with 10 bases left in between. The CDR3 sequence is 15 residues long. Germline CDR1 is KGHSH and CDR2 is LQKENI. CDR3 DNA: TGTGCCAGCTCACCACCGGCACAGAGAAACACTGAAGCTTTCTTT. Amino acid sequence: CASSPPAQRNTEAFF.

This clonotype was counted only a few times. The V call is TRBV6-1, the J call TRBJ2-2, with 9 bases lining up with TRBD1. Unmatched junction bases numbered 10, after V lost 5 bases and J lost 0 bases. CDR3 size: 18 residues. From germline, CDR1 is MNHNS and CDR2 SASEGT. The CDR3 here is CASSRGTGTFANTGELFF. The CDR3 DNA sequence: TGTGCCAGCAGTCGTGGGACAGGGACCTTCGCGAACACCGGGGAGCTGTTTTTT.

There are many counts of this clonotype. The V and J genes are TRBV6-9 and TRBJ2-1; 7 bases fit TRBD2. Per germline, CDR1 MNHGY and CDR2 SVAAGI. V was pared by 4 bases and J by 6 bases, with 9 bases of the junction left unmatched. CDR3 length: 15 amino acids. The CDR3 reads CASSFSAGVGNEQFF. The CDR3 bases are TGTGCCAGCAGTTTTTCCGCGGGAGTAGGCAATGAGCAGTTCTTC.

The sample holds a few counts of this clonotype. V is TRBV27 and J is TRBJ2-5; D is uncertain. The CDR3 is 14 residues long. CDR1 is MNHEY, CDR2 SMNVEV, per germline (reference sequence). V dropped 5 bases and J dropped 5 bases, with 15 bases sitting between them. CDR3 protein: CASSPRRVRETQYF. Here the CDR3 DNA reads TGTGCCAGCAGTCCGAGAAGGGTACGGGAGACCCAGTACTTC.

This clonotype was recorded a few times. The chain employs TRBV24-1 and TRBJ1-5; D remains ambiguous. This CDR3 region has 12 residues. Germline V gives CDR1 KGHDR, CDR2 SFDVKD. Deletions cut 5 bases from V and 7 bases from J, with 8 bases between. The CDR3 region is CATSAGGQPQHF. The CDR3 coding sequence is TGTGCCACCAGTGCGGGCGGACAGCCCCAGCATTTT.

The V gene is TRBV24-1, the J gene TRBJ1-5; TRBD1 agrees at 7 bases. CDR1 is KGHDR and CDR2 is SFDVKD in the germline V gene. Trimming removed 4 bases from V and 4 bases from J; junction bases left unmatched: 12. The CDR3 contains 17 residues. CDR3 DNA: TGTGCCACCAGTGACACCAGACAGGGCCAGGGGAATCAGCCCCAGCATTTT. Residues: CATSDTRQGQGNQPQHF.

V gene TRBV12-3 or TRBV12-4 combines with J gene TRBJ2-7; a possible D gene is TRBD2 (6 bases). Trimming shortened V by 2 bases and J by 4 bases, and 12 bases separated the two germline ends. The CDR3 has 14 amino acids. CDR3 coding DNA: TGTGCCAGCAGTTTATTCGGGGGATTGTACGAGCAGTACTTC. Translated, it gives CASSLFGGLYEQYF.

This clonotype came up many times. This chain's CDR3 is CASTPRVAHNEQFF. DNA for the CDR3: TGTGCCAGCACCCCGAGGGTGGCTCACAATGAGCAGTTCTTC. The gene calls are TRBV12-3 or TRBV12-4 and TRBJ2-1; the D gene is possibly TRBD2 (5 bases). The CDR3 has 14 residues. V gave up 7 bases and J gave up 5 bases, with 15 bases separating them.

There are many counts of this clonotype. Mismatch with germline at one junction end may stem from a read error. The chain couples TRBV5-5 to TRBJ1-1; no clear D. CDR3 size: 11 residues. CDR1 and CDR2 (germline): SGHKS, YYEKEE (reference sequence). The CDR3 reads CASSLVSAEIF. DNA for the CDR3: TGTGCCAGCAGCTTGGTCAGCGCGGAAATCTTT.

This clonotype came up many times. J is TRBJ2-1 and V is TRBV5-1; 9 nucleotides align to TRBD2. J gave up 4 bases and V 2 bases, and 7 bases lay outside the gene matches. Germline lookup yields CDR1 SGHRS and CDR2 YFSETQ. The CDR3 spans 16 residues. This CDR3 is CASSLTSSGTYNEQFF. Here the CDR3 DNA reads TGCGCCAGCAGCTTAACATCTAGCGGGACTTACAATGAGCAGTTCTTC.

The chain is built from TRBV20-1 and TRBJ2-7; D is perhaps TRBD1 or TRBD2 (5 bases each). Trimming removed 5 bases at V and 5 bases at J, with 19 bases between. The germline gives CDR1 DFQATT, CDR2 SNEGSKA (reference sequence). This CDR3 has 14 residues. The CDR3 bases are TGCAGTGCTCCGAGAGGGCAGGGCCTCAACGAGCAGTACTTC. Translation: CSAPRGQGLNEQYF.

This clonotype was counted many times. V and J are TRBV6-5 and TRBJ1-2; D unresolved. V was trimmed by 2 bases and J by 8 bases, leaving 18 bases between them. CDR3 size: 15 residues. The germline V gene has CDR1 MNHEY and CDR2 SVGAGI. The CDR3 DNA reads as TGTGCCAGCAGTTACGATTCGGCAGGCCATGGGGGCTACACCTTC. Translated: CASSYDSAGHGGYTF.

The V and J genes are TRBV7-2 and TRBJ2-1; D perhaps matches TRBD2 (6 bases). The CDR3 spans 18 residues. CDR1 and CDR2 from the germline V gene are SGHTA and FQGNSA. Trimming left V 3 bases short and J 4 bases short, with 22 bases between. CDR3 loop: CASSLTSSSGGIYNEQFF. Written as DNA, the CDR3 is TGTGCCAGCAGCTTGACATCGAGTAGCGGAGGGATTTACAATGAGCAGTTCTTC.

This clonotype was picked up a small number of times. The rearrangement joins TRBV24-1 to TRBJ2-1; maybe TRBD1 (6 bases). Trimming stripped 4 bases from V and 0 bases from J, with 12 bases between. The CDR3 spans 16 residues. Germline V gives CDR1 KGHDR, CDR2 SFDVKD. CDR3 DNA: TGTGCCACCAGTGAGTTGGACAGTAGCTCCTACAATGAGCAGTTCTTC. It codes for CATSELDSSSYNEQFF.